Listed below are T cell receptor beta chains from one sample, sequenced in a study of siplizumab effects on memory and regulatory T cells. The assay was immunoSEQ multiplex PCR, and TCRdb's table has in-frame clones only and misses some. The sample consists of 90,000 to 150,000 clones, about 94% of them appearing once. Sequencing was carried out using non-Treg CD4+ T cells sorted from blood. These receptors were collected from a human donor in good health. CDR3s include the opening cysteine and the closing phenylalanine or tryptophan. The D gene is left open where the match is weak. For some rows the clone size is stated as once, few or many, or as a class when expanded; others skip it.

v_gene	j_gene	abundance	d_gene	CDR3aa	CDR3nt
TRBV7-2	TRBJ2-7	NA	TRBD2	CASSLTLAGGYEQYF	TGTGCCAGCAGCCTAACTCTAGCGGGGGGCTACGAGCAGTACTTC
TRBV30	TRBJ1-6	few	TRBD1	CAWLRTGGNSPLHF	TGTGCCTGGTTACGGACAGGGGGCAATTCACCCCTCCACTTT
TRBV7-9	TRBJ2-3	NA	TRBD2	CASRFRGGLTDTQYF	TGTGCCAGCAGGTTTCGGGGGGGCCTCACAGATACGCAGTATTTT
TRBV7-9	TRBJ1-4	NA	TRBD1	CASSFAGTGNEKLFF	TGTGCCAGCAGCTTCGCCGGGACAGGGAATGAAAAACTGTTTTTT
TRBV21-1	TRBJ1-6	NA	NA	CASSNTRSSYNSPLHF	TGTGCCAGCAGCAACACCCGGAGCTCCTATAATTCACCCCTCCACTTT
TRBV5-1	TRBJ2-7	NA	TRBD1	CATSPGQGFPEQYF	TGCGCCACCAGCCCGGGACAGGGCTTCCCCGAGCAGTACTTC
TRBV6-5	TRBJ1-2	NA	TRBD1	CASRPTGGLNYGYTF	TGTGCCAGCAGGCCGACAGGGGGCCTTAACTATGGCTACACCTTC
TRBV2	TRBJ1-2	NA	NA	CASIYPGVSNGYTF	TGTGCCAGCATTTACCCAGGCGTCAGTAATGGCTACACCTTC
TRBV5-1	TRBJ1-1	NA	NA	CASRLDRGEAFF	TGCGCCAGCAGACTGGACAGAGGGGAAGCTTTCTTT
TRBV2	TRBJ1-3	once	NA	CATARTRTPSSGNTIYF	TGTGCCACCGCCCGAACCAGGACGCCGAGCTCTGGAAACACCATATATTTT
TRBV7-9	TRBJ1-2	NA	NA	CASSPDLYYGYTF	TGTGCCAGCAGCCCAGACCTTTACTATGGCTACACCTTC
TRBV18	TRBJ1-2	few	NA	CASSPTDGTNYGYTF	TGTGCCAGCTCACCGACGGACGGTACTAACTATGGCTACACCTTC
TRBV28	TRBJ1-1	NA	NA	CASSPSVGRAEAFF	TGTGCCAGCAGTCCGTCGGTGGGCCGCGCTGAAGCTTTCTTT
TRBV5-1	TRBJ2-7	NA	TRBD1	CASSLEGAREQYF	TGCGCCAGCAGCTTGGAGGGGGCTCGGGAGCAGTACTTC
TRBV7-9	TRBJ2-7	NA	NA	CASSPPPYEQYF	TGTGCCAGCAGCCCACCTCCCTACGAGCAGTACTTC
TRBV5-6	TRBJ2-5	NA	NA	CASSLGGGETQYF	TGTGCCAGCAGCTTGGGTGGTGGAGAGACCCAGTACTTC
TRBV7-8	TRBJ2-1	NA	TRBD2	CASSLGASGGAQFF	TGTGCCAGCAGCTTAGGGGCTAGCGGGGGGGCCCAGTTCTTC
TRBV27	TRBJ1-1	NA	NA	CASSPRQLLNTEAFF	TGTGCCAGCAGTCCAAGACAGCTACTCAACACTGAAGCTTTCTTT
TRBV11-2	TRBJ2-7	NA	NA	CASSLVYGDIEQYF	TGTGCCAGCAGCTTAGTTTATGGGGATATCGAGCAGTACTTC
TRBV19	TRBJ1-5	NA	TRBD1	CASSRTGSQPQHF	TGTGCCAGTAGTAGGACAGGGAGTCAGCCCCAGCATTTT
TRBV19	TRBJ1-1	few	TRBD1	CASSGTGAFF	TGTGCCAGTAGTGGGACAGGAGCTTTCTTT
TRBV6-6	TRBJ2-7	once	TRBD2	CASGVAGYEQYF	TGTGCCAGCGGCGTAGCGGGTTACGAGCAGTACTTC
TRBV6-6	TRBJ1-6	NA	TRBD1	CASRPGQGRGSPLHF	TGTGCCAGCAGGCCGGGACAGGGGAGGGGTTCACCCCTCCACTTT
TRBV18	TRBJ2-7	NA	NA	CASSPIPQSYEQYF	TGTGCCAGCTCACCGATCCCCCAGTCCTACGAGCAGTACTTC
TRBV6-1	TRBJ2-7	NA	NA	CASSDRTAGNYEQYF	TGTGCCAGCAGTGACCGGACAGCGGGGAACTACGAGCAGTACTTC
TRBV6-5	TRBJ1-3	NA	TRBD1	CASSTLTGLGNTIYF	TGTGCCAGCAGTACCTTGACAGGGCTGGGGAACACCATATATTTT
TRBV9	TRBJ2-1	NA	TRBD1	CASSVDGDRWLEQFF	TGTGCCAGCAGCGTAGATGGGGACAGGTGGTTAGAGCAGTTCTTC
TRBV7-9	TRBJ2-2	NA	NA	CASSLRKQPNTGELFF	TGTGCCAGCAGCTTAAGAAAACAGCCGAACACCGGGGAGCTGTTTTTT
TRBV10-3	TRBJ1-5	NA	NA	CAISELTGLNQPQHF	TGTGCCATCAGTGAGTTGACGGGACTCAATCAGCCCCAGCATTTT
TRBV19	TRBJ1-5	NA	NA	CASSIGGSNQPQHF	TGTGCCAGTAGTATAGGAGGGAGCAATCAGCCCCAGCATTTT
TRBV4-3	TRBJ2-3	once	TRBD2	CASSQGGGVTDTQYF	TGCGCCAGCAGCCAAGGCGGGGGGGTGACAGATACGCAGTATTTT
TRBV5-1	TRBJ1-4	NA	NA	CASSPDPNEKLFF	TGCGCCAGCAGCCCGGACCCTAATGAAAAACTGTTTTTT
TRBV6-1	TRBJ1-3	NA	NA	CASNRDNSGNTIYF	TGTGCCAGCAACAGGGACAACTCTGGAAACACCATATATTTT
TRBV18	TRBJ1-5	NA	NA	CASSPISTGGNQPQHF	TGTGCCAGCTCACCAATTTCTACGGGGGGGAATCAGCCCCAGCATTTT
TRBV14	TRBJ2-7	few	TRBD2	CASSRGGVSYEQYF	TGTGCCAGCAGCCGGGGGGGTGTGTCCTACGAGCAGTACTTC
TRBV15	TRBJ2-7	NA	NA	CATSRHRQTAYEQYF	TGTGCCACCAGCAGGCACCGACAGACTGCCTACGAGCAGTACTTC
TRBV27	TRBJ1-6	NA	NA	CASSPRRGDSPLHF	TGTGCCAGCAGTCCCCGAAGGGGGGATTCACCCCTCCACTTT
TRBV5-1	TRBJ2-3	NA	TRBD2	CASSWGGGADTQYF	TGCGCCAGCAGCTGGGGCGGGGGGGCAGATACGCAGTATTTT
TRBV7-2	TRBJ2-1	NA	TRBD1	CASSLLQGQNYNEQFF	TGTGCCAGCAGCTTGCTACAGGGACAGAACTACAATGAGCAGTTCTTC
TRBV19	TRBJ2-6	NA	NA	CASSIGQVRESGANVLTF	TGTGCCAGTAGTATCGGGCAGGTTAGAGAGTCTGGGGCCAACGTCCTGACTTTC
TRBV10-3	TRBJ2-1	once	TRBD2	CAISESAASGGNEQFF	TGTGCCATCAGTGAGTCGGCGGCTAGCGGGGGTAATGAGCAGTTCTTC
TRBV5-1	TRBJ1-6	NA	TRBD1	CASSPPGTGGNSPLHF	TGCGCCAGCAGCCCCCCGGGGACAGGGGGAAATTCACCCCTCCACTTT
TRBV9	TRBJ1-6	NA	NA	CASSERQANNSPLHF	TGTGCCAGCAGCGAAAGACAGGCGAATAATTCACCCCTCCACTTT